The clone carrying this TCR beta chain was seen many times. Its specificity is not known. This entry is derived from a study of T cells in Graves' hyperthyroidism and ophthalmopathy. General study findings and limits: The model anticipated ophthalmopathy a median about six months pre-onset.

The germline V and J ends were trimmed by 4 bases and 5 bases, with 15 bases remaining between them. The CDR3 runs to 14 residues. Germline V gives CDR1 LGHDT, CDR2 YNNKEL (reference sequence). Researchers amplified the TCR beta CDR3 regions from RNA transcripts. The primer set for the first-round RT-PCR of the TCR CDR3 was HTBI. Each CDR3 protein is one row after TCRdb ran MiXCR on the multiplex PCR reads. The repertoire has under 650,000 distinct CDR3 sequences, roughly 16% of them found once; the top ten carry 3% to 4%. Patients were excluded because of uncontrolled infection, other autoimmune disease, pregnancy or lactation. PBMCs came from roughly 10 ml fresh peripheral blood.

The specimen sequenced was blood. J is TRBJ2-7 and V is TRBV3-1, with D perhaps matching TRBD1 (5 bases). The TCR sequence derives from a woman aged 25 to 39 with Graves' hyperthyroidism. The CDR3 is CASSPRQKADEQYF. The CDR3 DNA follows: TGTGCCAGCAGCCCGAGACAGAAGGCGGACGAGCAGTACTTC.